The text below deals with one T cell receptor beta chain. Its target is unknown. The same CDR3 can be traced to other DNA sequences in this sample. The record originates from a study of graft-versus-host responses after intestinal transplantation. Study information: Recipients had transplants, and these were multivisceral, liver-intestinal, or isolated intestinal. After anti-thymocyte globulin induction, recipients took tacrolimus and steroids for three to four years.

Study-wide points: With peak circulating GvH clone levels came an association with early post-transplant HvG declines. GvH clones were found in recipient marrow; some appeared first in ileum or blood.

Germline assignment: CDR1 SGDLS and CDR2 YYNGEE. The junction had 4 bases not matched to a gene; V was cut back by 3 bases and J by 7 bases. The CDR3 is 14 residues long. Clones were read by immunoSEQ multiplex PCR, and TCRdb kept only the in-frame ones, dropping some. This table has about 64,000 clones, 90% to 95% appearing once. This sample comprised unstimulated CD8+ T cells sorted from spleen or lymph node cells, obtained before transplant. The chain recombines TRBV9 with TRBJ2-2, with 9 nucleotides matching TRBD1. The TCR was taken from a human donor who was the organ donor for an intestinal transplant. The CDR3 DNA reads TGTGCCAGCAGCGAACAGGGGGCTGGCGGGGAGCTGTTTTTT. This gives the protein CASSEQGAGGELFF.